This entry lists 30 T cell receptor beta chains sequenced from one sample in a study of cytomegalovirus exposure and HLA in healthy donors. Primers for the PCR totalled 60 Vbeta and 13 Jbeta. The method was immunoSEQ multiplex PCR; TCRdb's version includes in-frame clones alone and lacks a portion of them. The data hold 130,000 to 150,000 clones, with around 73% observed a single time. Source material: PBMCs. The receptors stem from a woman aged 18 to 35 in good health and CMV-seronegative.

This clone was counted a few times. This chain joins TRBV28 and TRBJ1-2, with 8 bases matching TRBD1. Germline V gene sequence: CDR1 MDHEN, CDR2 SYDVKM. The CDR3 spans 14 residues. V lost 6 bases, J lost 3 bases, and 6 bases stayed unmatched. For the CDR3, the DNA is TGTGCCAGCAGGTCCGGACAGGGCGACTATGGCTACACCTTC. Amino acid sequence: CASRSGQGDYGYTF.

This clone was observed a handful of times. This chain uses TRBV13 with TRBJ2-5, with 7 bases matching TRBD1. Germline V lookup: CDR1 PRHDT, CDR2 FYEKMQ (reference sequence). Germline trimming cut 0 bases from V and 2 bases from J; bases unmatched to any gene: 3. The CDR3 extends over 15 amino acids. The CDR3 loop reads CASSLGQGVQETQYF. As DNA, the CDR3 is TGTGCCAGCAGCTTAGGCCAGGGGGTACAAGAGACCCAGTACTTC.

V is TRBV6-1 and J is TRBJ2-3; tentative D call: TRBD2 (6 bases). This CDR3 has 14 amino acids. V gave up 5 bases and J gave up 2 bases, with 11 bases separating them. Germline assignment: CDR1 MNHNS and CDR2 SASEGT. The CDR3, as DNA: TGTGCCAGCAGTTTGGGAGGCCCCACAGATACGCAGTATTTT. Protein sequence: CASSLGGPTDTQYF.

The CDR3 DNA follows: TGTGCCAGTAGTATCGGTCAGGGGAGTGCCTATGGCTACACCTTC. Its translation is CASSIGQGSAYGYTF. This sequence joins TRBV19 and TRBJ1-2, with D tentatively TRBD1 (6 bases). Germline V CDR1 and CDR2: LNHDA, SQIVND (reference sequence). There are 15 residues in the CDR3. V was clipped by 3 bases and J by 4 bases, with 15 bases between them.

The V gene is TRBV7-9, the J gene TRBJ1-1, with TRBD1 identical over 7 bases. The CDR3 has 16 amino acids. Germline CDR1 reads SEHNR; CDR2 reads FQNEAQ (reference sequence). The ends lost 5 bases at V and 0 bases at J; junction bases unmatched: 9. The chain's CDR3 is CASSPQGQTMNTEAFF. The CDR3 DNA reads as TGTGCCAGCAGCCCACAGGGACAGACCATGAACACTGAAGCTTTCTTT.

This chain uses TRBV9 with TRBJ2-5, with a possible D match to TRBD2 (6 bases). Germline V gene data show CDR1 as SGDLS and CDR2 as YYNGEE. V lost 0 bases and J lost 2, with 11 bases in between. The CDR3 runs to 15 residues. DNA for the CDR3: TGTGCCAGCAGCGTAGGTGAAGGGAGGCAAGAGACCCAGTACTTC. Its protein is CASSVGEGRQETQYF. The entire variable domain, with the rest obtained from reference TRBV9 and TRBJ2-5, is as follows: DSGVTQTPKHLITATGQRVTLRCSPRSGDLSVYWYQQSLDQGLQFLIQYYNGEERAKGNILERFSAQQFPDLHSELNLSSLELGDSALYFCASSVGEGRQETQYFGPGTRLLVL.

This clone showed up just a few times. The chain links TRBV10-2 to TRBJ1-5, with 7 bases matching TRBD1. Germline V gene sequence: CDR1 WSHSY, CDR2 SAAADI. The CDR3 has 16 residues. The V segment lost 5 bases and the J segment 3 bases; nucleotides outside the gene matches: 10. CDR3 loop: CASSRDRGNPNQPQHF. As DNA, the CDR3 is TGCGCCAGCAGTCGGGACAGAGGAAACCCCAATCAGCCCCAGCATTTT.

The CDR3: CASSLVSTGGGGNTIYF. CDR3 nucleotide sequence: TGTGCCAGCAGCTTAGTATCCACAGGGGGAGGTGGAAACACCATATATTTT. This rearrangement joins TRBV7-2 to TRBJ1-3, with 8 bases matching TRBD1. The J segment lost 3 bases and the V segment lost 1 base, leaving 8 bases of the junction unmatched. CDR1 SGHTA and CDR2 FQGNSA come from the germline V gene. This CDR3 spans 17 amino acids.

This clone was seen once. The rearrangement uses TRBV6-4 and TRBJ2-3, with 9 positions matching TRBD2. Unmatched junction bases numbered 6, after V lost 4 bases and J lost 1 base. The V gene's germline CDR1 is MRHNA and CDR2 SNTAGT. This CDR3 region has 16 residues. The CDR3 region has the DNA TGTGCCAGCAGTGTGTTAGCGGGAGAGGGCACAGATACGCAGTATTTT. Its translation: CASSVLAGEGTDTQYF.

This clone was counted a few times. Different DNA sequences within this sample yield the same CDR3. The gene calls are TRBV4-1 and TRBJ2-7; the match to TRBD1 covers 11 bases. Per germline, CDR1 MGHRA and CDR2 YSYEKL. The V gene end was trimmed by 1 base and the J gene end by 4 bases; junction bases not matched to a gene: 3. This CDR3 contains 15 residues. For the CDR3, the DNA is TGCGCCAGCAGCCAAGCCGGGACAGGGGGGTACGAGCAGTACTTC. Its translation: CASSQAGTGGYEQYF.

This chain links TRBV19 with TRBJ2-5; the D gene is possibly TRBD1 (5 bases). Near its end, the DNA agrees better with TRBJ2-7, so the J call may be wrong. The CDR3 is 13 amino acids. From germline, CDR1 is LNHDA and CDR2 SQIVND (reference sequence). The CDR3 loop is CASSRQNSYEQYF. The DNA for the CDR3 is TGTGCCAGTAGTCGACAGAACTCCTACGAGCAGTACTTC.

This chain uses TRBV2 with TRBJ1-2; 12 bases map to TRBD1. The CDR3 runs 14 residues. Germline trimming cut 7 bases from V and 4 bases from J; bases unmatched to any gene: 4. Germline values: CDR1 SNHLY, CDR2 FYNNEI. The chain's CDR3 is CASKGQGAGYGYTF. The CDR3, as DNA: TGTGCCAGCAAGGGACAGGGGGCTGGCTATGGCTACACCTTC.

There are many counts of this clone. This chain joins TRBV4-1 and TRBJ2-1; 7 nucleotides agree with TRBD2. This CDR3 region has 14 residues. After removal of 3 bases from V and 5 bases from J, the junction contained 4 bases not matched to a gene. CDR1 is MGHRA and CDR2 is YSYEKL in the germline V gene. The chain's CDR3 is CASSHSSGDNEQFF. CDR3 sequence (DNA): TGCGCCAGCAGCCATTCTAGCGGAGACAATGAGCAGTTCTTC.

The rearrangement joins TRBV29-1 to TRBJ1-2; TRBD1 agrees at 12 bases. Germline trimming cut 0 bases from V and 3 bases from J; bases unmatched to any gene: 17. CDR1 SQVTM and CDR2 ANQGSEA come from the germline V gene. The CDR3 runs to 20 residues. The CDR3 DNA reads TGCAGCGTTGAAGATATGACCGGGACAGGGGGCGAGGTGGGATACTATGGCTACACCTTC. Protein: CSVEDMTGTGGEVGYYGYTF.

In its sample, this clone was seen a few times. CDR3 nucleotide sequence: TGTGCCATCAGTGAGTCAAAGGGGTCAGGGAAATCCTACGAGCAGTACTTC. Protein product: CAISESKGSGKSYEQYF. V usage is TRBV10-3 and J usage is TRBJ2-7; weak D call: TRBD1 (5 bases). With 0 bases removed from V and 1 base from J, the gap between germline ends came to 16 bases. The CDR3 has 17 amino acids. Germline loops: CDR1 ENHRY, CDR2 SYGVKD.

The rearrangement uses TRBV7-2 and TRBJ2-1; 13 bases align to TRBD2. The CDR3 is 15 amino acids. V shed 5 bases, J shed 7 bases, and the junction held 5 bases outside the gene matches. Germline CDR1 SGHTA, CDR2 FQGNSA. In DNA, the CDR3 is TGTGCCAGCAGCGTAGGGACTAGCGGGATGAATGAGCAGTTCTTC. Translated: CASSVGTSGMNEQFF.

The J gene is TRBJ1-1, the V gene TRBV30; D call uncertain. The CDR3 covers 12 residues. With 5 bases removed from V and 6 bases from J, the gap between germline ends came to 13 bases. CDR1 and CDR2 (germline): GTSNPN, SVGIG (reference sequence). CDR3 sequence reads: CAWGVFGAEAFF. CDR3 coding DNA: TGTGCCTGGGGGGTTTTCGGGGCTGAAGCTTTCTTT.

The chain recombines TRBV6-1 with TRBJ2-7, with D uncertain. The CDR3 loop spans 14 amino acids. CDR1 is MNHNS, CDR2 SASEGT, per germline. V lost 7 bases and J lost 3, with 16 bases in between. CDR3 loop: CASNSGASDYEQYV. The CDR3 nucleotides read TGTGCCAGCAACTCCGGCGCCAGTGACTACGAGCAGTACGTC.

V usage is TRBV30 and J usage is TRBJ2-1; 8 bases align to TRBD2. V gave up 5 bases and J gave up 3 bases; unmatched junction bases: 6. There are 14 residues in the CDR3. CDR1 is GTSNPN, CDR2 SVGIG, per germline (reference sequence). This CDR3 reads CAWAVAGYYNEQFF. The CDR3 DNA reads as TGTGCCTGGGCCGTAGCGGGATACTACAATGAGCAGTTCTTC.

The rearrangement links TRBV2 to TRBJ2-7, with 9 bases fitting TRBD1. The CDR3 runs to 15 residues. V was pared by 6 bases and J by 2 bases, with 8 bases of the junction left unmatched. Germline assignment: CDR1 SNHLY and CDR2 FYNNEI. The CDR3 sequence is CASSLATGGTYEQYV. The CDR3 nucleotides read TGTGCCAGCAGCCTAGCAACAGGGGGCACCTACGAGCAGTACGTC.

In this sample, this clone turned up once. The chain couples TRBV7-3 to TRBJ2-6, with TRBD1 matching over 9 bases. The CDR3 has 19 residues. CDR1 and CDR2 (germline): SGHTA, FQGTGA. With V trimmed by 0 bases and J by 2 bases, 8 bases remained unmatched. This chain's CDR3 is CASSLTGTGNLPGANVLTF. The CDR3 coding sequence is TGTGCCAGCAGCTTAACTGGGACAGGGAACCTTCCTGGGGCCAACGTCCTGACTTTC.

The V gene is TRBV18, the J gene TRBJ2-7; the D gene is possibly TRBD1 (6 bases). In germline, CDR1 is KGHSH, CDR2 LQKENI. Trimming removed 3 bases from V and 7 bases from J, with 19 bases in between. The CDR3 has 15 residues. The chain's CDR3 is CASSPSDRFQGEQYF. For the CDR3, the DNA is TGTGCCAGCTCACCCTCGGACAGATTCCAGGGTGAGCAGTACTTC.

The CDR3 DNA sequence: TGTGCCAGCAGCCCCCAGGGGAACACCATATATTTT. Protein product: CASSPQGNTIYF. The V and J genes are TRBV7-8 and TRBJ1-3; TRBD1 might be the D (6 bases). Trimming cost V 5 bases and J 7 bases, with 9 bases left between them. Germline V gene sequence: CDR1 SGHVS, CDR2 FQNEAQ. The CDR3 contains 12 residues. Filled out from reference TRBV7-8 and TRBJ1-3, the complete variable domain reads GAGVSQSPRYKVAKRGQDVALRCDPISGHVSLFWYQQALGQGPEFLTYFQNEAQLDKSGLPSDRFFAERPEGSVSTLKIQRTQQEDSAVYLCASSPQGNTIYFGEGSWLTVV.

This chain joins TRBV5-1 and TRBJ2-1; TRBD2 matches 9 bases. The germline V gene encodes CDR1 SGHRS and CDR2 YFSETQ. The V gene end was trimmed by 4 bases and the J gene end by 8 bases; junction bases not matched to a gene: 13. CDR3 length: 16 residues. The CDR3 sequence is CASSPSGGGARYEQFF. In DNA, the CDR3 is TGCGCCAGCAGCCCTTCTGGCGGGGGGGCCAGGTATGAGCAGTTCTTC.

The J gene is TRBJ2-7, the V gene TRBV5-1; a weak D match, TRBD1 (6 bases). The CDR3 loop spans 14 amino acids. V shed 5 bases and J shed 1 base, with 13 bases lying between them. Germline V lookup: CDR1 SGHRS, CDR2 YFSETQ. CDR3 sequence (DNA): TGCGCCAGCAGTCAGACAGGCCTGTCCTACGAGCAGTACTTC. It translates to CASSQTGLSYEQYF. Combining the CDR3 with reference TRBV5-1 and TRBJ2-7 gives the whole variable domain KAGVTQTPRYLIKTRGQQVTLSCSPISGHRSVSWYQQTPGQGLQFLFEYFSETQRNKGNFPGRFSGRQFSNSRSEMNVSTLELGDSALYLCASSQTGLSYEQYFGPGTRLTVT.

This clone was seen a few times. J is TRBJ1-5 and V is TRBV30; 8 bases match TRBD1. CDR3 length: 15 amino acids. Germline assignment: CDR1 GTSNPN and CDR2 SVGIG (reference sequence). V was pared by 2 bases and J by 6 bases, with 9 bases of the junction left unmatched. The CDR3 sequence is CAWSPTNRGGQPQHF. The DNA of the CDR3 is TGTGCCTGGAGTCCAACAAACAGGGGGGGTCAGCCCCAGCATTTT.

This CDR3 is CASRQGSRRSGANVLTF. CDR3 DNA: TGTGCCAGCAGACAGGGAAGTCGTCGCTCTGGGGCCAACGTCCTGACTTTC. The chain employs TRBV14 and TRBJ2-6, with D possibly being TRBD1 (6 bases). Germline V gives CDR1 SGHDN, CDR2 FVKESK. Trimming left V 6 bases short and J 0 bases short, with 15 bases between. The CDR3 has 17 amino acids.

This chain uses TRBV6-5 with TRBJ2-3, with 7 positions matching TRBD1. V lost 0 bases to trimming and J lost 6 bases; unmatched junction nucleotides: 9. The CDR3 sequence is 16 residues long. Germline CDR1 MNHEY, CDR2 SVGAGI. This CDR3 is CASSYSVGQAVDTQYF. In DNA form, the CDR3 reads TGTGCCAGCAGTTACTCTGTTGGACAGGCCGTGGATACGCAGTATTTT.

The chain couples TRBV4-2 to TRBJ2-7, with TRBD2 matching 10 bases. The V segment lost 4 bases and the J segment 5 bases; nucleotides outside the gene matches: 11. The CDR3 is 16 residues long. Germline lookup yields CDR1 LGHNA and CDR2 YNFKEQ. CDR3 bases: TGTGCCAGCAGCCGACGGCCCCTAGCGGGGGAACACGAGCAGTACTTC. Residues: CASSRRPLAGEHEQYF.

The chain recombines TRBV19 with TRBJ2-1; D perhaps matches TRBD2 (6 bases). Trimming took 1 base from V and 5 from J, leaving 12 bases between them. The CDR3 sequence is 15 residues long. Looked up from germline, CDR1 is LNHDA and CDR2 is SQIVND (reference sequence). The CDR3 DNA reads TGTGCCAGTAGTATAGTGGAGGGTTTTAACAATGAGCAGTTCTTC. It encodes CASSIVEGFNNEQFF.